The clone carrying this TCR beta chain came up a few times. The data derive from a study of T-cell memory formation after mild COVID-19. With constant-segment primers, 5'RACE yielded cDNA libraries of TCR alpha and TCR beta that carried sample barcodes and UMIs. In TCRdb, the 5' RACE reads were re-called with MiXCR into one record per CDR3 protein. There are approximately 350,000 distinct CDR3 sequences in the sample; approximately 29% occur only once, and 13% lies in the top ten. Trimming removed 0 bases from V and 8 bases from J; junction bases left unmatched: 5. Germline V CDR1 and CDR2: MNHEY, SVGAGI. The CDR3 sequence is 15 residues long.

Sequencing was carried out using PBMCs or a T cell subset sorted from them (not recorded which). The TCR was taken from an adult woman who had mild COVID-19 (a few samples of this study predate the infection). Cell type and time point are not known. The rearrangement joins TRBV6-5 to TRBJ2-1, with TRBD2 matching 9 bases. The CDR3 loop reads CASSYSAGGQDEQFF. The CDR3, as DNA: TGTGCCAGCAGTTACTCGGCGGGAGGGCAGGATGAGCAGTTCTTC.